The 5 T cell receptor beta chains below come from one sample, sequenced in a study of T cell responses to AZD1222 COVID-19 vaccine. TCRdb's copy holds only in-frame clones and misses some; the assay was immunoSEQ multiplex PCR. The sample carries about 120,000 clones, approximately 90% recorded once. The sequencing here drew on peripheral blood, taken on day 0 of AZD1222 vaccination. The receptor source for this set is an adult in good health.

This chain links TRBV5-8 with TRBJ2-2; possibly TRBD2 for D (5 bases). The ends were cut back, 0 bases at V and 0 bases at J, with 15 bases in the middle. Germline CDR1 reads SGHTS; CDR2 reads YDEGEE. The CDR3 extends over 18 amino acids. The CDR3 nucleotides are TGTGCCAGCAGCTTGGGGCCCGGCCGGGGAACGAACACCGGGGAGCTGTTTTTT. It specifies CASSLGPGRGTNTGELFF.

This chain uses TRBV12-2 with TRBJ2-1; the table's D call, TRBD2, has no DNA check behind it. TRBV12-2 is a recognized pseudogene. The CDR3 has 14 residues. The CDR3: CASRLVRGDTLDIF. The CDR3 DNA is TGTGCAAGTCGCTTAGTGCGGGGGGACACTCTCGACATCTTC.

The chain couples TRBV4-1 to TRBJ1-1, with D perhaps matching TRBD1 (5 bases). Germline V gene sequence: CDR1 MGHRA, CDR2 YSYEKL. V lost 0 bases to trimming and J lost 3 bases, with 11 bases between them. CDR3 length: 15 amino acids. The CDR3 DNA reads as TGCGCCAGCAGCCAAGATCTTCAGGGCTACACTGAAGCTTTCTTT. This translates into CASSQDLQGYTEAFF.

J is TRBJ1-2 and V is TRBV3-1 (or the pseudogene TRBV3-2); D is unresolved. The V gene lost 1 base and the J gene lost 5 bases, with 5 bases spanning the gap. The CDR3 has 12 residues. CDR1 is LGHDT and CDR2 is YNNKEL in the germline V gene (reference sequence). In nucleotides, the CDR3 is TGTGCCAGCAGCCAAGGCCAGTATGGCTACACCTTC. Protein: CASSQGQYGYTF.

CDR3 DNA sequence: TGTGCCAGCAGCTTACCCCCTTTTACTTCAGGGTTTGGGGGTGAAGCTTTCTTT. Its protein is CASSLPPFTSGFGGEAFF. J is TRBJ1-1 and V is TRBV7-2; possible D gene TRBD1, 5 bases. This CDR3 region has 18 residues. Germline loops: CDR1 SGHTA, CDR2 FQGNSA. V shed 2 bases and J shed 7 bases, with 26 bases lying between them. Looking up the rest from reference TRBV7-2 and TRBJ1-1 gives the full variable domain: GAGVSQSPSNKVTEKGKDVELRCDPISGHTALYWYRQSLGQGLEFLIYFQGNSAPDKSGLPSDRFSAERTGGSVSTLTIQRTQQEDSAVYLCASSLPPFTSGFGGEAFFGQGTRLTVV.